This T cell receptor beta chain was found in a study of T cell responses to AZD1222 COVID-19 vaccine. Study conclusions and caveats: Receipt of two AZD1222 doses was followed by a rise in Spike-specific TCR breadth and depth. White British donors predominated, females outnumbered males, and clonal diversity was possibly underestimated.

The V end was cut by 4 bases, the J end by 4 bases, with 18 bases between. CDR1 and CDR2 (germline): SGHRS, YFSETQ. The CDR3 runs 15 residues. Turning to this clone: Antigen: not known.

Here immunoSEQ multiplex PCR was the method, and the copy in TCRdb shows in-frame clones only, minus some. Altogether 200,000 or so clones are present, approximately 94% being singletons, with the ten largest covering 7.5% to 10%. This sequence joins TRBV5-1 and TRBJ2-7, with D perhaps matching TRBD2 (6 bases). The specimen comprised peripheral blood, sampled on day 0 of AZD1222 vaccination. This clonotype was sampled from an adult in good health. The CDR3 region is CASSLSRGREYEQYF. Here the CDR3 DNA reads TGCGCCAGCAGCCTCTCGCGGGGAAGGGAATACGAGCAGTACTTC. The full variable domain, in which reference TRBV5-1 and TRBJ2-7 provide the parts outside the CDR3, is KAGVTQTPRYLIKTRGQQVTLSCSPISGHRSVSWYQQTPGQGLQFLFEYFSETQRNKGNFPGRFSGRQFSNSRSEMNVSTLELGDSALYLCASSLSRGREYEQYFGPGTRLTVT.